The text below deals with one TCR beta chain. Its antigen is as yet unknown. The CDR3 spans 15 residues. The ends were cut back, 8 bases at V and 2 bases at J, with 21 bases in the middle. The germline gives CDR1 DFQATT, CDR2 SNEGSKA (reference sequence). The TCR beta library used iRepertoire HTBI primers with Arm-PCR amplification of CDR3. From the multiplex PCR reads, TCRdb called clonotypes with MiXCR, one entry per CDR3 protein. The top ten clones hold about 20% of a sample with roughly 420,000 distinct CDR3 sequences, 15% to 17% of them seen once. Stated time point: newly diagnosed GD, antithyroid drugs for less than 3 months. From PBMCs, RNA was extracted and then used to make the TCR library. This sample was included in a study of regulatory T cells in long-lasting Graves disease. Regarding the study as a whole: Shared public clonotypes totalled approximately 3,000 in persistent patients, compared with roughly 970 in new patients. Favored usage of TRBV28, TRBJ1-2 and TRBJ2-5 was recorded in persistent disease. What was studied was peripheral blood only, and not thyroid tissue.

This chain connects TRBV20-1 to TRBJ1-2; D is unresolved. The source of this sequence is a female donor with Graves disease. The sequencing used peripheral blood mononuclear cells (PBMCs), collected at new diagnosis, from a patient treated with antithyroid drugs. CDR3 amino acids: CSPKNHMAGNYGYTF. The CDR3 region has the DNA TGCAGTCCGAAGAACCACATGGCGGGCAACTATGGCTACACCTTC.